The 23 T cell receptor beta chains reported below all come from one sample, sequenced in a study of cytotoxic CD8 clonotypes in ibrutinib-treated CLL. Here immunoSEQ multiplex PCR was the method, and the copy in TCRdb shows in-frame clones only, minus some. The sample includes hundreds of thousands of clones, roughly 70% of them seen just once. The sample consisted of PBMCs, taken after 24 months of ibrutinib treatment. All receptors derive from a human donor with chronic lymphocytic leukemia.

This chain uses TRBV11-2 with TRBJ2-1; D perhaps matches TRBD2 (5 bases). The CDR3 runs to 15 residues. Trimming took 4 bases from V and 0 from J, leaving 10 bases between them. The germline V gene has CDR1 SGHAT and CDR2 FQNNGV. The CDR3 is CASSSSTSSYNEQFF. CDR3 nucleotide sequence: TGTGCCAGCAGCTCTAGCACGAGCTCCTACAATGAGCAGTTCTTC.

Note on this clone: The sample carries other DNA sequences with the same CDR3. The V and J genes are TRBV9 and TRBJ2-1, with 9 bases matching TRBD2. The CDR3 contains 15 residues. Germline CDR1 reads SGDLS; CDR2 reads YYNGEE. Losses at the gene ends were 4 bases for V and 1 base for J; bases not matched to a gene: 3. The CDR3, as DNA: TGTGCCAGCAGCTCTAGCGGGAATTCCTACAATGAGCAGTTCTTC. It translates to CASSSSGNSYNEQFF.

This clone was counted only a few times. The CDR3 region has the DNA TGTGCCACCGGCGGGGGGCAAGTCGGCCACGAGCAGTACTTC. It is translated as CATGGGQVGHEQYF. The chain recombines TRBV6-6 with TRBJ2-7; TRBD2 aligns across 8 bases. The V segment lost 10 bases and the J segment 5 bases; nucleotides outside the gene matches: 13. This CDR3 comprises 14 residues. Germline CDR1 is MNHNY and CDR2 is SVGAGI (reference sequence).

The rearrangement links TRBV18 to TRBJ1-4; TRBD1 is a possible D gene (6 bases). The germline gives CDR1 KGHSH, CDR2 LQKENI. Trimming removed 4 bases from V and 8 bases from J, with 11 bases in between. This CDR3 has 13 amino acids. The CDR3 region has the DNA TGTGCCAGCTCACGGACAGACGGAGAAAAACTGTTTTTT. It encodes CASSRTDGEKLFF. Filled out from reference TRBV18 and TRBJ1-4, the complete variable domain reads NAGVMQNPRHLVRRRGQEARLRCSPMKGHSHVYWYRQLPEEGLKFMVYLQKENIIDESGMPKERFSAEFPKEGPSILRIQQVVRGDSAAYFCASSRTDGEKLFFGSGTQLSVL.

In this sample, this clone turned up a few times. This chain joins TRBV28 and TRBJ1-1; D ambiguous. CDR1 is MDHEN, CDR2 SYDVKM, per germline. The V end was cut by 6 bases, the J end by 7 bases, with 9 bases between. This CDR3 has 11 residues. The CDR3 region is CASRGTVEAFF. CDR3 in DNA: TGTGCCAGCAGAGGTACGGTTGAAGCTTTCTTT.

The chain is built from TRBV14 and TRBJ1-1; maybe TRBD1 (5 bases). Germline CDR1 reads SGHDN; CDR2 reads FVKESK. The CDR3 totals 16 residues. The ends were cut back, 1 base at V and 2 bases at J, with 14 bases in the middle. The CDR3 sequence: CASSQVEGRLNTEAFF. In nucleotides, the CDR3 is TGTGCCAGCAGCCAAGTTGAGGGACGGCTTAACACTGAAGCTTTCTTT. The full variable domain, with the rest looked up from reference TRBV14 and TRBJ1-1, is EAGVTQFPSHSVIEKGQTVTLRCDPISGHDNLYWYRRVMGKEIKFLLHFVKESKQDESGMPNNRFLAERTGGTYSTLKVQPAELEDSGVYFCASSQVEGRLNTEAFFGQGTRLTVV.

CDR3: CASSFWGISYEQYF. The DNA of the CDR3 is TGTGCCAGCAGCTTTTGGGGGATCTCCTACGAGCAGTACTTC. The V and J genes are TRBV5-4 and TRBJ2-7, with D perhaps TRBD1 or TRBD2 (5 bases each). The CDR3 has 14 amino acids. CDR1 SGHNT and CDR2 YYREEE come from the germline V gene (reference sequence). V shed 2 bases and J shed 0 bases, with 9 bases lying between them.

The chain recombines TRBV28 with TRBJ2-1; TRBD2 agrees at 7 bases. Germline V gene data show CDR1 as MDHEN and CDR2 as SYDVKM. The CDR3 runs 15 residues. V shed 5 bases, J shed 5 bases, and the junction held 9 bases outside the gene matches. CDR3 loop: CASSPPPLADNEQFF. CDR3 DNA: TGTGCCAGCAGTCCCCCCCCGCTAGCGGACAATGAGCAGTTCTTC.

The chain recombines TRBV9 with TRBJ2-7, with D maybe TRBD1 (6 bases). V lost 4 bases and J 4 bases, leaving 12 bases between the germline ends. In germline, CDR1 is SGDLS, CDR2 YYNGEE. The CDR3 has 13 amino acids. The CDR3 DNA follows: TGTGCCAGCAGCCCATACAGGGATTACGAGCAGTACTTC. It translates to CASSPYRDYEQYF.

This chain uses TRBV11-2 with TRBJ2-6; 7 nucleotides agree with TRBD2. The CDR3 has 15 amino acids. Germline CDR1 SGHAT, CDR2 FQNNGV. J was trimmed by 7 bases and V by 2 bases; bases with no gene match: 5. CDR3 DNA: TGTGCCAGCAGCTTATTGGCGGGACTAGCCAACGTCCTGACTTTC. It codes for CASSLLAGLANVLTF.

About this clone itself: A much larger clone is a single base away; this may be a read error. The CDR3 loop is CASSSTYEQYF. The CDR3 DNA reads TGTGCCAGCAGCTCCACCTACGAGCAGTACTTC. V and J are TRBV7-6 and TRBJ2-7; D ambiguous. Trimming stripped 4 bases from V and 2 bases from J, with 3 bases between. The CDR3 is 11 amino acids. Germline V gives CDR1 SGHVS, CDR2 FNYEAQ.

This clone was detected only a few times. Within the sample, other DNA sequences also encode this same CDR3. As DNA, the CDR3 is TGCGCCAGCAGCTTGGAGGCAAATTCCTACGAGCAGTACTTC. This encodes CASSLEANSYEQYF. The chain carries TRBV5-1 and TRBJ2-7; D not certain. This CDR3 comprises 14 residues. Germline V gene data show CDR1 as SGHRS and CDR2 as YFSETQ. V lost 0 bases to trimming and J lost 1 base, with 8 bases between them.

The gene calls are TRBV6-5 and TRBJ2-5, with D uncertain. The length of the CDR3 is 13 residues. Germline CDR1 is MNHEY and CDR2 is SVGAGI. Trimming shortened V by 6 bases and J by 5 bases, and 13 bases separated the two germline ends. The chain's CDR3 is CASRDVVMETQYF. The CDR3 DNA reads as TGTGCCAGCAGGGATGTGGTGATGGAGACCCAGTACTTC.

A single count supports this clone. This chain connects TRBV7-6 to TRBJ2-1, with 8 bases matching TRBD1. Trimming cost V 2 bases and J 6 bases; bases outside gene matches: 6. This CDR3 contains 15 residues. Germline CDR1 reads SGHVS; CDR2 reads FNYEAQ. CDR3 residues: CASSLLNQGANEQFF. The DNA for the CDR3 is TGTGCCAGCAGCTTATTGAATCAGGGGGCCAATGAGCAGTTCTTC.

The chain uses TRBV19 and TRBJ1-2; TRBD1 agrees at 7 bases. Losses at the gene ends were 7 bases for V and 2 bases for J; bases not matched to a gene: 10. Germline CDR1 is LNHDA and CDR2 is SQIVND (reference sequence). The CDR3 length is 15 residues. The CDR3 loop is CASTSQTGINYGYTF. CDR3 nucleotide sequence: TGTGCCAGTACCTCCCAGACAGGGATAAACTATGGCTACACCTTC. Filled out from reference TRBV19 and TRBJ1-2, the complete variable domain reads DGGITQSPKYLFRKEGQNVTLSCEQNLNHDAMYWYRQDPGQGLRLIYYSQIVNDFQKGDIAEGYSVSREKKESFPLTVTSAQKNPTAFYLCASTSQTGINYGYTFGSGTRLTVV.

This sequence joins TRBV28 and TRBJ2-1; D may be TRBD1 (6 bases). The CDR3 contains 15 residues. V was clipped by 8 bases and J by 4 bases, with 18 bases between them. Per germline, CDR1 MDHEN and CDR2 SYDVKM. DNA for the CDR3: TGTGCCAGCCTCTCACAGGGCGCAGGGTACAATGAGCAGTTCTTC. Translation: CASLSQGAGYNEQFF.

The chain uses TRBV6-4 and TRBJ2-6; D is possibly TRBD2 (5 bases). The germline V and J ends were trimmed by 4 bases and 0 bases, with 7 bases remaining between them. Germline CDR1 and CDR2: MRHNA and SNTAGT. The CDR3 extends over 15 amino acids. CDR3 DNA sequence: TGTGCCAGCAGTGTAGACTACTCTGGGGCCAACGTCCTGACTTTC. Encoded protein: CASSVDYSGANVLTF.

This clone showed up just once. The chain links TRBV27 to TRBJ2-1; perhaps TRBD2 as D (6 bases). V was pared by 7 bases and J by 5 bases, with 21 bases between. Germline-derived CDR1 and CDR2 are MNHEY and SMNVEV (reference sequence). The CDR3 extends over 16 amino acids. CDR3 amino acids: CASTLWTGGENNEQFF. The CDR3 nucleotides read TGTGCCAGCACTCTTTGGACGGGCGGGGAAAACAATGAGCAGTTCTTC.

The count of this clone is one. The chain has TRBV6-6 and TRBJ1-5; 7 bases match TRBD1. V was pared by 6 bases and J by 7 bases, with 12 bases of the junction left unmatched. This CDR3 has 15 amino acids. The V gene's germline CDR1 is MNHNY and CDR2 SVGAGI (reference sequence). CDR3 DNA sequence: TGTGCCAGCAGGAGTTACTCAGAACAGGGGCAGCCCCAGCATTTT. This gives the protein CASRSYSEQGQPQHF.

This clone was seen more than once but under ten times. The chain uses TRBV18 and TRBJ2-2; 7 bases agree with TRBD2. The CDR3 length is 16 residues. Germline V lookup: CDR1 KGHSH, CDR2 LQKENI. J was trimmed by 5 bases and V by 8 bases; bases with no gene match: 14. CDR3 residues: CASQRAGERYTGELFF. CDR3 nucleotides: TGTGCCAGCCAACGGGCGGGAGAAAGGTATACCGGGGAGCTGTTTTTT.

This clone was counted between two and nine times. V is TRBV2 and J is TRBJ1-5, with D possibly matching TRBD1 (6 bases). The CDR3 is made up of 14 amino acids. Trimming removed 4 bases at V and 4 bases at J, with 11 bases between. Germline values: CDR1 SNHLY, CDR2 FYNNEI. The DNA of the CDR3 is TGTGCCAGCAGTGTATTTACAGGGAATCAGCCCCAGCATTTT. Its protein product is CASSVFTGNQPQHF.

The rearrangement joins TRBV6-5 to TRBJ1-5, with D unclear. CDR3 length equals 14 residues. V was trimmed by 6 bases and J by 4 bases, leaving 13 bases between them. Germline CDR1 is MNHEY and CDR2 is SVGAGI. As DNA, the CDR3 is TGTGCCAGCAGCCGCGACGGAGTTAATCAGCCCCAGCATTTT. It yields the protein CASSRDGVNQPQHF.

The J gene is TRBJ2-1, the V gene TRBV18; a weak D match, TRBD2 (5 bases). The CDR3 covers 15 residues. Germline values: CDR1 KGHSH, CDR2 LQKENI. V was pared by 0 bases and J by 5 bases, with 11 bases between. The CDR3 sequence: CASSPPYGVDNEQFF. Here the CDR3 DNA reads TGTGCCAGCTCACCACCTTACGGGGTAGACAATGAGCAGTTCTTC. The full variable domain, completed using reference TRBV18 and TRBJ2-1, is NAGVMQNPRHLVRRRGQEARLRCSPMKGHSHVYWYRQLPEEGLKFMVYLQKENIIDESGMPKERFSAEFPKEGPSILRIQQVVRGDSAAYFCASSPPYGVDNEQFFGPGTRLTVL.